Each of the 11 T cell receptor beta chains below was sequenced from the same sample in a study of OX40 agonist ivuxolimab in advanced cancers. TCRdb's table, derived via immunoSEQ multiplex PCR, lists solely in-frame clones and lacks some. Here the sample spans 50,000 to 65,000 clones, roughly nine tenths being singletons. Sample: CD4+ or CD8+ T cells sorted from blood, taken in a trial of the OX40 agonist ivuxolimab. The receptors come from an adult with an advanced solid tumor such as melanoma, head and neck, liver or kidney cancer.

This clone is a singleton in its sample. This sequence joins TRBV28 and TRBJ1-4; D gene uncertain. CDR1 MDHEN and CDR2 SYDVKM come from the germline V gene. This CDR3 is 13 amino acids long. Trimming pared 5 bases from V and 5 bases from J, leaving 9 bases between. The CDR3 region has the DNA TGTGCCAGCAGTCCCATCACCAATGAAAAACTGTTTTTT. Its protein is CASSPITNEKLFF.

The chain uses TRBV18 and TRBJ1-1; TRBD1 matches 7 bases. The germline V gene encodes CDR1 KGHSH and CDR2 LQKENI. This CDR3 has 15 amino acids. With 3 bases clipped from V and 1 base from J, the junction kept 5 bases outside the gene matches. The CDR3 here is CASSPGTVSNTEAFF. The DNA of the CDR3 is TGTGCCAGCTCACCTGGGACAGTCTCGAACACTGAAGCTTTCTTT.

The chain has TRBV18 and TRBJ2-4, with TRBD1 identical over 8 bases. Germline V gives CDR1 KGHSH, CDR2 LQKENI. V was pared by 3 bases and J by 8 bases, with 6 bases of the junction left unmatched. The CDR3 is 14 residues long. The CDR3 DNA sequence: TGTGCCAGCTCACCGACAGGGGTTTCGGACATTCAGTACTTC. Its translation: CASSPTGVSDIQYF.

This clone was counted between two and nine times. The chain employs TRBV30 and TRBJ1-1, with TRBD1 matching 7 bases. Germline V gene sequence: CDR1 GTSNPN, CDR2 SVGIG (reference sequence). This CDR3 comprises 13 residues. The J segment lost 4 bases and the V segment lost 4 bases, leaving 6 bases of the junction unmatched. CDR3 in DNA: TGTGCCTGGACTAGGGACAGACCCACTGAAGCTTTCTTT. Protein: CAWTRDRPTEAFF. Full variable domain (outside the CDR3, taken from reference TRBV30 and TRBJ1-1): SQTIHQWPATLVQPVGSPLSLECTVEGTSNPNLYWYRQAAGRGLQLLFYSVGIGQISSEVPQNLSASRPQDRQFILSSKKLLLSDSGFYLCAWTRDRPTEAFFGQGTRLTVV.

This chain connects TRBV5-1 to TRBJ1-3, with TRBD1 identical over 9 bases. This CDR3 has 15 residues. CDR1 and CDR2 from the germline V gene are SGHRS and YFSETQ. With 4 bases clipped from V and 5 bases from J, the junction kept 7 bases outside the gene matches. The CDR3, as DNA: TGCGCCAGCAGCGTGGGACAGGGAGGAAGAAACACCATATATTTT. Translating gives CASSVGQGGRNTIYF.

This chain joins TRBV6-5 and TRBJ2-1; TRBD2 aligns across 11 bases. With 7 bases clipped from V and 7 bases from J, the junction kept 3 bases outside the gene matches. The CDR3 loop spans 13 amino acids. Looked up from germline, CDR1 is MNHEY and CDR2 is SVGAGI. The CDR3 DNA reads as TGTGCCAGCAAGGGACTAGCGGAGAATGAGCAGTTCTTC. Its protein is CASKGLAENEQFF.

This chain uses TRBV27 with TRBJ2-5; maybe TRBD2 (6 bases). Trimming removed 3 bases at V and 7 bases at J, with 12 bases between. Germline lookup yields CDR1 MNHEY and CDR2 SMNVEV (reference sequence). The CDR3 has 13 residues. The CDR3: CASSFGRLGTQYF. CDR3 in DNA: TGTGCCAGCAGTTTTGGGAGGCTTGGGACCCAGTACTTC.

This clone was detected only once. This rearrangement joins TRBV5-4 to TRBJ2-5; no reliable D call. V lost 4 bases, J lost 5 bases, and 9 bases lay in between. The CDR3 totals 12 residues. Germline assignment: CDR1 SGHNT and CDR2 YYREEE (reference sequence). The CDR3 region is CASSEVDETQYF. The CDR3 DNA sequence: TGTGCCAGCAGCGAGGTAGACGAGACCCAGTACTTC. Drawing the rest from reference TRBV5-4 and TRBJ2-5, the complete variable domain is ETGVTQSPTHLIKTRGQQVTLRCSSQSGHNTVSWYQQALGQGPQFIFQYYREEENGRGNFPPRFSGLQFPNYSSELNVNALELDDSALYLCASSEVDETQYFGPGTRLLVL.

The chain combines TRBV27 with TRBJ1-3; possibly TRBD1 for D (5 bases). Per the germline V gene, CDR1 is MNHEY and CDR2 is SMNVEV (reference sequence). Trimming took 6 bases from V and 3 from J, leaving 27 bases between them. The CDR3 sequence is 19 residues long. CDR3 coding DNA: TGTGCCAGCAGGGATGGGACTTTTAATAGCGTCTTTTTTGGAAACACCATATATTTT. This sequence encodes CASRDGTFNSVFFGNTIYF.

This clone was detected only once. The chain joins TRBV5-6 to TRBJ2-7, with TRBD1 matching over 7 bases. V lost 4 bases to trimming and J lost 6 bases; unmatched junction nucleotides: 4. Germline V CDR1 and CDR2: SGHDT, YYEEEE. CDR3 size: 12 residues. CDR3 protein: CASSTQGSEQYF. As DNA, the CDR3 is TGTGCCAGCAGCACACAGGGGAGCGAGCAGTACTTC.

The chain employs TRBV27 and TRBJ2-7, with D hard to call. This CDR3 spans 14 amino acids. Germline V gene sequence: CDR1 MNHEY, CDR2 SMNVEV (reference sequence). V was shortened by 0 bases and J by 4 bases, with 10 bases between the two germline ends. This CDR3 is CASSLSAWAYEQYF. The CDR3 bases are TGTGCCAGCAGTTTATCCGCCTGGGCGTACGAGCAGTACTTC.